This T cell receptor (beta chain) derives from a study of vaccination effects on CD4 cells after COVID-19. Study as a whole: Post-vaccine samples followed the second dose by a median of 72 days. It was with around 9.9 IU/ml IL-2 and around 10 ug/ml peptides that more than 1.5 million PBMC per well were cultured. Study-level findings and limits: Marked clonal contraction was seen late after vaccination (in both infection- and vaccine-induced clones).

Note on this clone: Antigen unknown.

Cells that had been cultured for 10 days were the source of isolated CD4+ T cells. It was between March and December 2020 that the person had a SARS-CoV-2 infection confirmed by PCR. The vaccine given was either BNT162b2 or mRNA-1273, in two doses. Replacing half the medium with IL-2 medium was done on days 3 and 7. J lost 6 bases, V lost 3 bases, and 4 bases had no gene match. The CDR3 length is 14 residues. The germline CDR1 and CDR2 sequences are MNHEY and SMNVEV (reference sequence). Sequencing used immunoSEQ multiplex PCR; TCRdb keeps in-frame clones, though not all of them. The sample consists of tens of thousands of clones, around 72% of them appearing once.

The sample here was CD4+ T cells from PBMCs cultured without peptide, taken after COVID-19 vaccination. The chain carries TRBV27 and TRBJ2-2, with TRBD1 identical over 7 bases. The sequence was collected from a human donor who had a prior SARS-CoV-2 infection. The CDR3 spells CASSFGTVPGELFF. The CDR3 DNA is TGTGCCAGCAGTTTTGGGACAGTCCCCGGGGAGCTGTTTTTT.